This TCR beta chain was captured by sequencing in a study of blood T cell repertoires in COVID-19. Study-level information: Spain, Italy and the United States supplied samples that represented acute and convalescent COVID-19. Sources were T cells, B-cell-depleted T cells, or PBMCs; the material itself was cDNA or gDNA.

The Seattle patients joined while their infection was active and were tracked longitudinally afterward. Per the authors' pipeline: For nucleated cells, counts were estimated from reference gene primer amplification. The data were produced by immunoSEQ multiplex PCR, yet TCRdb's version contains in-frame clones alone and is incomplete. The V and J calls and clone size were taken over from that table, and D and trimming were inferred from the DNA. Of about 250,000 clones detected, about 82% appear once; the ten largest clones hold approximately 5.5%. This CDR3 is 11 amino acids long. Germline V gene sequence: CDR1 MNHEY, CDR2 SMNVEV (reference sequence). Trimming cost V 5 bases and J 5 bases, with 7 bases left between them.

Sequencing was done on a sample of peripheral blood. This TCR came from a woman at least 80 years old with COVID-19, enrolled during active disease. This rearrangement joins TRBV27 to TRBJ2-7; D is perhaps TRBD1 (5 bases). In nucleotides, the CDR3 is TGTGCCAGCAGTAGGGGTGACGAGCAGTACTTC. This sequence encodes CASSRGDEQYF.